This T cell receptor beta chain stems from a study of control samples from healthy donors and cancer patients. Germline CDR1 SNHLY, CDR2 FYNNEI. The CDR3 runs 14 residues. V shed 5 bases and J shed 1 base, with 11 bases lying between them. The assay was immunoSEQ multiplex PCR, and TCRdb's table has in-frame clones only and misses some. The sample comprises 160,000 or so clones, approximately 90% of which are singletons, and about 0.73% rests with the top ten. The V call is TRBV2, the J call TRBJ1-1; D might be TRBD1 (5 bases). This sequence originates from a woman aged 25-40 years in good health. Sequencing was done on a sample of blood. As DNA, the CDR3 is TGTGCCAGCAGTCAGACAGCACAGAACACTGAAGCTTTCTTT. It yields the protein CASSQTAQNTEAFF.